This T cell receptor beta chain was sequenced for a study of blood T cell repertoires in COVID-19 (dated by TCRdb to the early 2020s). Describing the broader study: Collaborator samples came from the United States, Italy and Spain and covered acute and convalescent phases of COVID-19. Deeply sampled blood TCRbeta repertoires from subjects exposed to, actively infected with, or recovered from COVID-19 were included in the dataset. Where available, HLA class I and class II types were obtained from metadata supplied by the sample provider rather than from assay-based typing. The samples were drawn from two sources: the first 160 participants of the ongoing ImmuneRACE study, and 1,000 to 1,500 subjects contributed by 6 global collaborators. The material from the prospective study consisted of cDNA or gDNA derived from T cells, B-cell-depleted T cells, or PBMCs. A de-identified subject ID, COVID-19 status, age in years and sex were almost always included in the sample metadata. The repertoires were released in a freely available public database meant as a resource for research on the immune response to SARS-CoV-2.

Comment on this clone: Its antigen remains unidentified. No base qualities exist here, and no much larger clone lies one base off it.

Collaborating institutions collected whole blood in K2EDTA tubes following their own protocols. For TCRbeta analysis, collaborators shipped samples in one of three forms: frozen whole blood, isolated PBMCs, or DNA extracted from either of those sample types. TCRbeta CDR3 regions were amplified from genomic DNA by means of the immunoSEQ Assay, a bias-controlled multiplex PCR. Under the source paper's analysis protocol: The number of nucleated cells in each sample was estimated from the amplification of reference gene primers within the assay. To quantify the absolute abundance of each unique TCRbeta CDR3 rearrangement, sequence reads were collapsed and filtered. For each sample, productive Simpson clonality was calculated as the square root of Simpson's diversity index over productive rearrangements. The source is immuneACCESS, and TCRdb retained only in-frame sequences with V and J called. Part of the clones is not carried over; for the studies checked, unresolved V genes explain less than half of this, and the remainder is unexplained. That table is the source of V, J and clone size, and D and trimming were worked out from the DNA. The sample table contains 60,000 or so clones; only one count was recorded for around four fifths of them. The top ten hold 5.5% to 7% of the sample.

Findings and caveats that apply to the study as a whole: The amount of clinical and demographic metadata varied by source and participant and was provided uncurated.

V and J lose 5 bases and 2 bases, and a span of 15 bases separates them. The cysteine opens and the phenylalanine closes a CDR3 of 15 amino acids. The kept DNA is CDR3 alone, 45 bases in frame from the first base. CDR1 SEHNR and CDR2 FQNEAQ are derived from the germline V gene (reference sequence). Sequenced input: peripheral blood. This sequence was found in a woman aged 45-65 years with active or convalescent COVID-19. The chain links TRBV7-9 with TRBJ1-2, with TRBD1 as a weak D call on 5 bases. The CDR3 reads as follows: CASSTLWGDNYGYTF. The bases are TGTGCCAGCAGCACTTTATGGGGGGACAACTATGGCTACACCTTC.